This T cell receptor (beta chain) originates from a study of cytomegalovirus exposure and HLA in healthy donors. As for the study in general: An earlier analysis identified 117 million unique TCR beta sequences in about 179 million T cells. Whole-study results and caveats: The productive fraction for most TCR beta V segments was about 87% or about 30% in an earlier analysis.

Regarding this clone: Its target is unknown.

In germline, CDR1 is SGHNT, CDR2 YYREEE (reference sequence). V lost 2 bases, J lost 1 base, and 7 bases lay in between. The CDR3 runs to 14 residues. The PCR made use of 60 Vbeta and 13 Jbeta primers. Sequencing used immunoSEQ multiplex PCR; TCRdb keeps in-frame clones, though not all of them. The table shows hundreds of thousands of clones, with 75% to 80% occurring only once. The TCR was taken from a man aged 18 to 30 in good health and CMV-seronegative. Specimen: PBMCs. V usage is TRBV5-4 and J usage is TRBJ2-1; D remains unclear. The CDR3 coding sequence is TGTGCCAGCAGCTTACCCCTATCCTACAATGAGCAGTTCTTC. This codes for CASSLPLSYNEQFF.